The clone carrying this T cell receptor beta chain was seen more than once but under ten times. Its antigen is as yet unknown. This sample is part of a study of shared clonotypes between healthy human individuals. Whole-study context: The study drew on a couple of women and a few men aged 18 to 49 as donors.

Produced via immunoSEQ multiplex PCR; TCRdb's table is partial and in-frame only. The profile shows roughly 1,800,000 clones, approximately 94% of them singletons. Naivety among CD8 cells was defined by CD45RO negativity and positive CCR7 selection, thereby excluding terminally differentiated effector memory CD45RA+ cells. Whole-study results and caveats: A reduction in generation probabilities was seen for non-shared clonotypes relative to those shared by all four donors.

Germline CDR1 is SGHNT and CDR2 is YYREEE (reference sequence). This CDR3 has 10 residues. V was trimmed by 7 bases and J by 10 bases, leaving 6 bases between them. The chain employs TRBV5-4 and TRBJ1-6; D unclear. Source material: naive CD8+ T cells sorted from blood. This receptor was identified in a man aged 18 to 35 in good health. The CDR3: CASGGSPLHF. CDR3 DNA sequence: TGTGCCAGCGGTGGATCACCCCTCCACTTT.